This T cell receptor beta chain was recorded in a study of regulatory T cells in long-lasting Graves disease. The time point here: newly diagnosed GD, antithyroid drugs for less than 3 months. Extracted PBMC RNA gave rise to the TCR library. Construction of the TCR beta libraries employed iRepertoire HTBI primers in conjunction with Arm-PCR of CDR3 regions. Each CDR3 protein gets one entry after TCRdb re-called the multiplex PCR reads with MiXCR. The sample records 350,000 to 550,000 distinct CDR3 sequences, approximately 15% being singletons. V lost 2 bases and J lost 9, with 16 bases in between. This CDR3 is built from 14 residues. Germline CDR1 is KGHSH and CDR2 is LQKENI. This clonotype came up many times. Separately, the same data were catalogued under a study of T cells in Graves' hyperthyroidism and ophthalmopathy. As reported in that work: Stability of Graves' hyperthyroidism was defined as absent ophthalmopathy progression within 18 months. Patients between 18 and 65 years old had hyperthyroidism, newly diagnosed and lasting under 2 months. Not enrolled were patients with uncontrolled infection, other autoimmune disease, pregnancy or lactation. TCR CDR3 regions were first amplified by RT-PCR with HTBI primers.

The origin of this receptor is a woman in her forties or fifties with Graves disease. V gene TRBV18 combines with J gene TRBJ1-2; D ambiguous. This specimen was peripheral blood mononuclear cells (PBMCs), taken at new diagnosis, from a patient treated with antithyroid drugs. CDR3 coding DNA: TGTGCCAGCTCACCAGAGGTGGCAGGTTCAAGCTACACCTTC. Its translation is CASSPEVAGSSYTF. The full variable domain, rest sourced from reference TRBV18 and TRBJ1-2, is NAGVMQNPRHLVRRRGQEARLRCSPMKGHSHVYWYRQLPEEGLKFMVYLQKENIIDESGMPKERFSAEFPKEGPSILRIQQVVRGDSAAYFCASSPEVAGSSYTFGSGTRLTVV.